These 21 T cell receptor beta chains originate from one sample sequenced in a study of liver allograft versus peripheral blood T cells (TCRdb year 2020). Study-wide context: In liver transplant recipients, the study looked at T cell receptor repertoires in the peripheral blood and set them against the repertoires found within the transplanted livers.

The sequencer listed for this sample is Illumina MiSeq. Starting from the raw public reads, TCRdb applied fastp trimming at Q25, assembled clones with MiXCR and retained in-frame beta chains. Rows are unified per CDR3 protein, each entry keeping the most common DNA and genes. The sample data list 15,000 to 20,000 distinct CDR3 sequences, and 20% to 25% of these were observed just once. The ten largest clonotypes hold 9.5% to 15% of the sample. These TCRs come from a human patient who had a liver transplant. In patients who had a transplant, some T cells may come from the graft donor.

Only a few counts were recorded for this clonotype. The V and J genes are TRBV5-6 and TRBJ1-5, with a possible D match to TRBD1 (5 bases). V lost 2 bases to trimming and J lost 7 bases, with 10 bases between them. Germline V lookup: CDR1 SGHDT, CDR2 YYEEEE. The CDR3 runs 13 residues. CDR3 sequence: CASSFGGEQPQHF. DNA for the CDR3: TGTGCCAGCAGCTTTGGGGGAGAACAGCCCCAGCATTTT.

This clonotype was recorded many times. The genes are TRBV7-2 and TRBJ2-4; TRBD1 agrees at 9 bases. Unmatched junction bases numbered 8, after V lost 0 bases and J lost 8 bases. The germline gives CDR1 SGHTA, CDR2 FQGNSA. The CDR3 runs to 16 residues. CDR3 nucleotides: TGTGCCAGCAGCTTAGCCCCGGGACAGGGATCACACATTCAGTACTTC. Translating gives CASSLAPGQGSHIQYF.

In its sample, this clonotype was seen many times. V usage is TRBV19 and J usage is TRBJ1-2; 7 positions agree with TRBD1. J was trimmed by 3 bases and V by 3 bases; bases with no gene match: 4. The CDR3 has 14 amino acids. CDR1 LNHDA and CDR2 SQIVND come from the germline V gene (reference sequence). CDR3 coding DNA: TGTGCCAGTAGTATTCGAGGGGGCGACTATGGCTACACCTTC. Encoded protein: CASSIRGGDYGYTF.

This clonotype was found many times. The V and J genes are TRBV5-6 and TRBJ2-5; no definite D call. From germline, CDR1 is SGHDT and CDR2 YYEEEE. Trimming removed 4 bases at V and 5 bases at J, with 15 bases between. This CDR3 contains 14 residues. The CDR3 loop is CASSLDGWPETQYF. The CDR3 DNA sequence: TGTGCCAGCAGCCTAGACGGTTGGCCCGAGACCCAGTACTTC.

The rearrangement uses TRBV6-2 or TRBV6-3 and TRBJ1-2; D is ambiguous. Trimming removed 6 bases at V and 4 bases at J, with 6 bases between. CDR1 and CDR2 from the germline V gene are MNHEY and SVGEGT. This CDR3 is 11 amino acids long. CDR3 coding DNA: TGTGCCAGCAGCGAGGGCTATGGCTACACCTTC. It translates to CASSEGYGYTF.

This clonotype was detected only a few times. The CDR3 DNA sequence: TGCAGCGTTTATGACAGCCCTCCCTCCTACGAGCAGTACTTC. It is translated as CSVYDSPPSYEQYF. The chain has TRBV29-1 and TRBJ2-7, with a weak D call TRBD1 (5 bases). The germline V gene has CDR1 SQVTM and CDR2 ANQGSEA. Trimming took 5 bases from V and 0 from J, leaving 14 bases between them. The CDR3 is 14 residues long.

This clonotype was counted many times. The chain has TRBV19 and TRBJ1-5, with D perhaps TRBD1 (5 bases). Germline loops: CDR1 LNHDA, CDR2 SQIVND (reference sequence). CDR3 length: 17 residues. Trimming left V 3 bases short and J 0 bases short, with 15 bases between. CDR3 protein: CASSISAGASSNQPQHF. In DNA, the CDR3 is TGTGCCAGTAGTATCTCCGCCGGGGCATCTAGCAATCAGCCCCAGCATTTT. Looking up the rest from reference TRBV19 and TRBJ1-5 gives the full variable domain: DGGITQSPKYLFRKEGQNVTLSCEQNLNHDAMYWYRQDPGQGLRLIYYSQIVNDFQKGDIAEGYSVSREKKESFPLTVTSAQKNPTAFYLCASSISAGASSNQPQHFGDGTRLSIL.

The J gene is TRBJ2-1, the V gene TRBV20-1; TRBD2 matches at 14 bases. The CDR3 runs 17 residues. Trimming cost V 5 bases and J 5 bases; bases outside gene matches: 11. Germline V lookup: CDR1 DFQATT, CDR2 SNEGSKA (reference sequence). The CDR3 DNA is TGCAGTGCTTACTCCGGGACTAGCGGGAGCTGGGACAATGAGCAGTTCTTC. This codes for CSAYSGTSGSWDNEQFF.

This clonotype has only a few counts. The CDR3 bases are TGTGCCAGCAGCTTACGATTTGGGGAAAATGAGCAGTTCTTC. Amino acids: CASSLRFGENEQFF. This chain uses TRBV7-3 with TRBJ2-1; no definite D call. Germline CDR1 SGHTA, CDR2 FQGTGA. The V end lost 2 bases, the J end lost 7 bases, and 12 bases lay between the germline ends. This CDR3 is 14 amino acids long.

This clonotype counts as medium-sized. CDR3: CAAQEGGSNTEAFF. In DNA, the CDR3 is TGTGCCGCCCAGGAAGGGGGGTCGAACACTGAAGCTTTCTTT. The rearrangement links TRBV19 to TRBJ1-1, with D perhaps matching TRBD1 (6 bases). V lost 11 bases and J 1 base, leaving 17 bases between the germline ends. The CDR3 covers 14 residues. CDR1 is LNHDA, CDR2 SQIVND, per germline (reference sequence).

The genes are TRBV20-1 and TRBJ1-2; 7 bases map to TRBD1. Germline trimming cut 3 bases from V and 0 bases from J; bases unmatched to any gene: 10. This CDR3 has 16 residues. Looked up from germline, CDR1 is DFQATT and CDR2 is SNEGSKA (reference sequence). The CDR3 bases are TGCAGTGCTAGGCCGCAGGGGGGATACCCTAACTATGGCTACACCTTC. This gives the protein CSARPQGGYPNYGYTF.

In its sample, this clonotype was seen a few times. The chain uses TRBV6-5 and TRBJ1-5, with D hard to call. Germline lookup yields CDR1 MNHEY and CDR2 SVGAGI. Trimming cost V 4 bases and J 0 bases, with 13 bases left between them. This CDR3 is built from 16 residues. The CDR3 protein is CASSSRAPSSNQPQHF. The CDR3 coding sequence is TGTGCCAGCAGTTCGAGAGCCCCTAGTAGCAATCAGCCCCAGCATTTT.

This clonotype is medium-sized within its sample. The rearrangement joins TRBV29-1 to TRBJ2-1; 10 bases align to TRBD2. There are 14 residues in the CDR3. Germline loops: CDR1 SQVTM, CDR2 ANQGSEA. The ends lost 4 bases at V and 7 bases at J; junction bases unmatched: 7. The CDR3 DNA is TGCAGCGTTGTACCAGCGGGAGGGCTAAATGAGCAGTTCTTC. Its protein is CSVVPAGGLNEQFF.

By sample share, this clonotype is medium-sized (0.01 to 0.1%). An end of the junction does not agree with germline; a read error may underlie this. This rearrangement joins TRBV18 to TRBJ2-7; D may be TRBD1 (6 bases). Germline V CDR1 and CDR2: KGHSH, LQKENI. This CDR3 has 16 amino acids. The CDR3 DNA reads as TGTGCCAGCTCCCCACCCGGGACACTTGCCTCCCACGAGCAGTACTTC. This codes for CASSPPGTLASHEQYF.

This clonotype was found many times. The V and J genes are TRBV29-1 and TRBJ2-6; D not certain. The germline V gene has CDR1 SQVTM and CDR2 ANQGSEA. The V end was cut by 6 bases, the J end by 2 bases, with 5 bases between. The CDR3 runs 12 residues. The CDR3 loop reads CSVQAGANVLTF. In nucleotides, the CDR3 is TGCAGCGTGCAGGCTGGGGCCAACGTCCTGACTTTC.

This clonotype was counted a few times. The chain has TRBV20-1 and TRBJ2-1; 12 bases are shared with TRBD2. V gave up 4 bases and J gave up 0 bases; unmatched junction bases: 1. The germline V gene encodes CDR1 DFQATT and CDR2 SNEGSKA (reference sequence). The CDR3 totals 15 residues. The CDR3 DNA follows: TGCAGTGCTACGACTAGCGGGAGCTCCTACAATGAGCAGTTCTTC. Translated, it gives CSATTSGSSYNEQFF.

The chain recombines TRBV5-4 with TRBJ1-1; 10 bases line up with TRBD1. Per the germline V gene, CDR1 is SGHNT and CDR2 is YYREEE (reference sequence). V shed 7 bases, J shed 1 base, and the junction held 7 bases outside the gene matches. This CDR3 has 15 residues. The CDR3 DNA reads as TGTGCCAGCTCGCCCCGGACAGGGGGGAACACTGAAGCTTTCTTT. It specifies CASSPRTGGNTEAFF.

This clonotype is medium-sized. The V and J genes are TRBV19 and TRBJ1-1, with TRBD1 matching over 7 bases. V was clipped by 5 bases and J by 5 bases; unmatched bases: 5. Germline V gives CDR1 LNHDA, CDR2 SQIVND (reference sequence). This CDR3 region has 13 residues. CDR3 in amino acids: CASSATGNTEAFF. The CDR3 DNA is TGTGCCAGTAGTGCGACAGGGAATACTGAAGCTTTCTTT.

The V and J genes are TRBV29-1 and TRBJ2-5; the D is unclear. The length of the CDR3 is 12 residues. Germline V lookup: CDR1 SQVTM, CDR2 ANQGSEA. V was pared by 4 bases and J by 4 bases, with 10 bases between. The CDR3, as DNA: TGCAGCGTTGCCCCCGCCCTAGAGACCCAGTACTTC. Residues: CSVAPALETQYF.

This clonotype was observed at least ten times. The CDR3, as DNA: TGTGCCAGCAGTTGGGACAGAGTGAACACTGAAGCTTTCTTT. Translating gives CASSWDRVNTEAFF. The V and J genes are TRBV6-5 and TRBJ1-1; 7 bases agree with TRBD1. Per germline, CDR1 MNHEY and CDR2 SVGAGI. This CDR3 has 14 residues. V gave up 4 bases and J gave up 0 bases; unmatched junction bases: 2.

CDR3 nucleotides: TGTGCCAGCAGCCCGGGACAGGGCCTCTTTTCCCCCCTCCACTTT. Protein: CASSPGQGLFSPLHF. This rearrangement joins TRBV7-9 to TRBJ1-6; 9 bases are shared with TRBD1. There are 15 residues in the CDR3. The germline V gene has CDR1 SEHNR and CDR2 FQNEAQ (reference sequence). Trimming cost V 5 bases and J 13 bases; bases outside gene matches: 12.